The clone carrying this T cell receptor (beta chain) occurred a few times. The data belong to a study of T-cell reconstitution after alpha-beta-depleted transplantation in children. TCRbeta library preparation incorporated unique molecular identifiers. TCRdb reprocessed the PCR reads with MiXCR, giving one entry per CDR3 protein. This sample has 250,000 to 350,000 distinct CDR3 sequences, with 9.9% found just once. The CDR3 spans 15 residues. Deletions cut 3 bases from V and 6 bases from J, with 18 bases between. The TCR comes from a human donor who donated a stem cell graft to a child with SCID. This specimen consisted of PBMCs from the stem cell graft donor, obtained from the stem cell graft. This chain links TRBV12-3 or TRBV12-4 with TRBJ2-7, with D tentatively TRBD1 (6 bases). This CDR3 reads CASSFSTGSQGEQYF. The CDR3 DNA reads TGTGCCAGCAGTTTTAGTACAGGGTCGCAGGGCGAGCAGTACTTC.